This T cell receptor (beta chain) was captured in a study of shared clonotypes between healthy human individuals. Across the whole study: The cohort comprised a couple of women and a few men. Their ages spanned 18 to 49 years. Plates per donor: three CD4 naive, three CD4 memory, two CD8 naive, one CD8 memory.

Replicate PCRs run on sorted subsets employed approximately 0.2 ug DNA, about 27,000 T cell genomes. The repertoire was sequenced with immunoSEQ multiplex PCR; TCRdb's copy has only in-frame clones and lacks some. The sample records fewer than 1.6 million clones, approximately 98.5% being singletons. Caucasian adults residing in Nashville, Tennessee made up all the donors. Germline trimming cut 4 bases from V and 3 bases from J; bases unmatched to any gene: 9. The CDR3 runs 16 residues. From germline, CDR1 is KGHSH and CDR2 LQKENI. This clone was found once. This sequence originates from a man aged 30-40 years in good health. The genes are TRBV18 and TRBJ1-1; 9 nucleotides agree with TRBD1. The source material was naive CD4+ T cells sorted from blood. Subset specified: CD45RA+ positively selected. CDR3 amino acids: CASSRTGAYEYTEAFF. In nucleotides, the CDR3 is TGTGCCAGCTCACGGACAGGGGCGTATGAGTACACTGAAGCTTTCTTT.